This T cell receptor beta chain was observed in a study of control samples from healthy donors and cancer patients. The data were produced by immunoSEQ multiplex PCR, yet TCRdb's version contains in-frame clones alone and is incomplete. The data show 97,000 or so clones, just over 90% seen once. Sequencing was carried out using blood. This TCR was recovered from a young woman in good health.

In DNA, the CDR3 is TGTGCCACCAGTGATCATCGACAGGGGGACTACGAGCAGTACTTC. This translates into CATSDHRQGDYEQYF. The V and J genes are TRBV24-1 and TRBJ2-7; 9 bases match TRBD1. The CDR3 consists of 15 residues. Germline CDR1 and CDR2: KGHDR and SFDVKD. V was clipped by 3 bases and J by 3 bases; unmatched bases: 5.